This TCR beta chain is drawn from a study of blood T cells in healthy people across ages. The study, taken as a whole, reports: Per-million-T-cell TCR beta diversity fell roughly linearly with age.

Healthy Caucasians from Russia aged about 6 to 90 served as donors. Points on this clonotype: Its antigen is currently unknown.

Then a second PCR, running about 6 to 11 cycles, was carried out with a sample-barcoded 5' primer and a J-beta primer mix. Each cDNA molecule received a tag from a template-switch adaptor that had 12 random nucleotides. One entry per CDR3 protein, called by TCRdb with MiXCR from the 5' RACE reads. Of 2 million or so distinct CDR3 sequences listed, 49% are singletons. The sequence was obtained from a woman in her forties in good health. Material for sequencing was blood.

The CDR3: CASSLVPPNRADTQYF. The CDR3 DNA follows: TGTGCCAGCAGCTTAGTTCCCCCTAATCGTGCAGATACGCAGTATTTT. The chain uses TRBV7-9 and TRBJ2-3; D uncertain. Trimming took off 1 base at V and 4 bases at J, with 15 bases between the two ends. Germline lookup yields CDR1 SEHNR and CDR2 FQNEAQ (reference sequence). This CDR3 is built from 16 residues.